One sample yielded the 25 T cell receptor beta chains listed below, sequenced in a study of blood T cell repertoires in COVID-19. Profiling relied on immunoSEQ multiplex PCR, and the TCRdb table lists in-frame clones only, not all of them. The sample contains approximately 170,000 clones, around 86% of which appear only once. Source material: peripheral blood. These receptors came from an older man who had recovered from COVID-19.

The chain uses TRBV10-3 and TRBJ2-7, with D possibly matching TRBD2 (6 bases). CDR3 size: 14 residues. In germline, CDR1 is ENHRY, CDR2 SYGVKD. Trimming shortened V by 3 bases and J by 2 bases, and 11 bases separated the two germline ends. CDR3 coding DNA: TGTGCCATCAGTGACTGGCGGGGAACCTACGAGCAGTACTTC. Amino acid sequence: CAISDWRGTYEQYF.

The count of this clone is one. The gene calls are TRBV9 and TRBJ1-4; tentatively, D is TRBD1 (6 bases). Germline V gene lookup returns CDR1 SGDLS and CDR2 YYNGEE. The germline V and J ends were trimmed by 4 bases and 2 bases, with 9 bases remaining between them. There are 14 residues in the CDR3. The CDR3 DNA follows: TGTGCCAGCAGCCCAGGGGACACTAATGAAAAACTGTTTTTT. Amino acid sequence: CASSPGDTNEKLFF.

The chain links TRBV19 to TRBJ1-5; D is possibly TRBD1 (5 bases). Germline CDR1 LNHDA, CDR2 SQIVND (reference sequence). The V and J ends lost 6 bases and 2 bases respectively, with 17 bases between them. The CDR3 contains 16 residues. The DNA for the CDR3 is TGTGCCAGTAGCCTGATGGGAGGGGCCGGCAATCAGCCCCAGCATTTT. Translating it yields CASSLMGGAGNQPQHF.

The DNA of the CDR3 is TGCGCCAGCAGCTCGCCGGGACAGGGGTACGAGCAGTACTTC. The encoded protein is CASSSPGQGYEQYF. V and J are TRBV5-1 and TRBJ2-7; 10 positions agree with TRBD1. Germline CDR1 and CDR2: SGHRS and YFSETQ. Losses at the gene ends were 3 bases for V and 4 bases for J; bases not matched to a gene: 4. The CDR3 loop spans 14 amino acids.

The V and J genes are TRBV11-1 and TRBJ2-1; D call uncertain. V was trimmed by 1 base and J by 9 bases, leaving 7 bases between them. CDR1 is SGHAT and CDR2 is FQDESV in the germline V gene (reference sequence). This CDR3 is 12 amino acids long. CDR3: CASSLGTVEQFF. CDR3 coding DNA: TGTGCCAGCAGCTTAGGAACGGTTGAGCAGTTCTTC.

This rearrangement joins TRBV6-5 to TRBJ2-3; perhaps TRBD2 as D (5 bases). Germline CDR1 and CDR2: MNHEY and SVGAGI. CDR3 length: 14 amino acids. Trimming removed 0 bases at V and 3 bases at J, with 7 bases between. The CDR3 nucleotides read TGTGCCAGCAGTTACTCTCCGGGAACAGATACGCAGTATTTT. This gives the protein CASSYSPGTDTQYF.

The chain has TRBV19 and TRBJ2-7; 12 nucleotides agree with TRBD2. The germline gives CDR1 LNHDA, CDR2 SQIVND (reference sequence). The V segment lost 5 bases and the J segment 2 bases; nucleotides outside the gene matches: 10. The CDR3 loop spans 17 amino acids. The chain's CDR3 is CASSPSGRALGTYEQYF. DNA of the CDR3: TGTGCCAGTAGTCCTAGCGGGAGGGCCTTGGGGACCTACGAGCAGTACTTC.

This chain joins TRBV11-2 and TRBJ2-1; TRBD1 might be the D (6 bases). The CDR3 has 14 amino acids. The V gene's germline CDR1 is SGHAT and CDR2 FQNNGV. Trimming removed 1 base from V and 9 bases from J, with 13 bases in between. The CDR3 nucleotides are TGTGCCAGCAGCTTAGTTCAGGGGTCGCTTGAGCAGTTCTTC. Protein: CASSLVQGSLEQFF.

The V gene is TRBV14, the J gene TRBJ1-4; D ambiguous. The V and J ends lost 2 bases and 7 bases respectively, with 8 bases between them. The germline CDR1 and CDR2 sequences are SGHDN and FVKESK. This CDR3 has 13 residues. Here the CDR3 reads CASSQSRGEKLFF. The CDR3 DNA reads TGTGCCAGCAGCCAATCAAGAGGTGAAAAACTGTTTTTT.

This sequence joins TRBV5-1 and TRBJ2-2, with 7 bases matching TRBD2. CDR3 length: 17 residues. CDR1 is SGHRS, CDR2 YFSETQ, per germline. V lost 4 bases and J lost 8; bases outside the gene matches: 17. CDR3 DNA: TGCGCCAGCAGCGCCGGGAGGAGACCTTTAAAAGCGGGGGAGCTGTTTTTT. Encoded protein: CASSAGRRPLKAGELFF.

The rearrangement links TRBV15 to TRBJ2-1; 10 bases line up with TRBD2. CDR3 length: 14 amino acids. Germline CDR1 LNHNV, CDR2 YYDKDF (reference sequence). J was trimmed by 13 bases and V by 0 bases; bases with no gene match: 6. The CDR3 loop is CATSRDLAGVQQFF. In DNA, the CDR3 is TGTGCCACCAGCAGAGATCTAGCGGGAGTACAACAGTTCTTC.

J is TRBJ2-7 and V is TRBV6-5; 8 bases are shared with TRBD2. CDR1 is MNHEY, CDR2 SVGAGI, per germline. The V segment lost 4 bases and the J segment 3 bases; nucleotides outside the gene matches: 11. The length of the CDR3 is 16 residues. CDR3: CASSSHGGGLNYEQYF. In nucleotides, the CDR3 is TGTGCCAGCAGTTCGCACGGGGGGGGCTTAAACTACGAGCAGTACTTC.

The chain joins TRBV4-1 to TRBJ2-1, with TRBD2 matching over 15 bases. The CDR3 is 18 amino acids. With V trimmed by 2 bases and J by 7 bases, 9 bases remained unmatched. Germline values: CDR1 MGHRA, CDR2 YSYEKL. Here the CDR3 reads CASSQTPGLAGGSNEQFF. In DNA, the CDR3 is TGCGCCAGCAGCCAAACACCGGGACTAGCGGGAGGATCGAATGAGCAGTTCTTC.

The V call is TRBV19, the J call TRBJ1-6, with TRBD1 as a possible D gene (6 bases). Germline loops: CDR1 LNHDA, CDR2 SQIVND (reference sequence). Trimming took 1 base from V and 9 from J, leaving 10 bases between them. The CDR3 runs to 14 residues. CDR3 bases: TGTGCCAGTAGTATAGCGGGGGGCGGTTCACCCCTCCACTTT. Amino acid sequence: CASSIAGGGSPLHF.

A single count supports this clone. This chain uses TRBV18 with TRBJ1-5; D remains ambiguous. With 2 bases removed from V and 4 bases from J, the gap between germline ends came to 18 bases. The CDR3 contains 17 residues. Germline CDR1 is KGHSH and CDR2 is LQKENI. The CDR3 protein is CASSPVIQTNYNQPQHF. Written as DNA, the CDR3 is TGTGCCAGCTCACCAGTCATACAGACTAATTATAATCAGCCCCAGCATTTT.

The chain uses TRBV19 and TRBJ2-6; D may be TRBD2 (5 bases). Deletions cut 5 bases from V and 0 bases from J, with 11 bases between. The CDR3 length is 16 residues. Per germline, CDR1 LNHDA and CDR2 SQIVND (reference sequence). The CDR3 nucleotides read TGTGCCAGTAGTTTCCAGAGGGTCTCTGGGGCCAACGTCCTGACTTTC. This gives the protein CASSFQRVSGANVLTF.

The CDR3 reads CASSLNSPYEQYF. The CDR3 DNA is TGTGCCAGCAGTTTGAACTCACCCTACGAGCAGTACTTC. This sequence joins TRBV28 and TRBJ2-7; no reliable D call. The CDR3 extends over 13 amino acids. V was pared by 3 bases and J by 2 bases, with 8 bases between. The germline V gene encodes CDR1 MDHEN and CDR2 SYDVKM.

The rearrangement uses TRBV10-3 and TRBJ2-1; 11 bases agree with TRBD2. The CDR3 length is 14 residues. Germline V gene data show CDR1 as ENHRY and CDR2 as SYGVKD. V was clipped by 6 bases and J by 6 bases; unmatched bases: 4. This CDR3 reads CAIRLAGDGNEQFF. DNA of the CDR3: TGTGCCATCAGACTAGCGGGAGACGGCAATGAGCAGTTCTTC.

This clone was seen just once. The chain uses TRBV5-1 and TRBJ2-5; 8 bases match TRBD2. The CDR3 is made up of 17 amino acids. CDR1 SGHRS and CDR2 YFSETQ come from the germline V gene. Trimming at V came to 4 bases and at J to 2 bases, leaving 13 bases not matched to a gene. The CDR3 protein is CASSVAGPMSAQETQYF. CDR3 DNA sequence: TGCGCCAGCAGCGTAGCGGGACCGATGAGCGCGCAAGAGACCCAGTACTTC.

V gene TRBV15 combines with J gene TRBJ2-1, with D perhaps TRBD2 (5 bases). The CDR3 has 13 residues. The germline gives CDR1 LNHNV, CDR2 YYDKDF (reference sequence). V shed 5 bases and J shed 5 bases, with 10 bases lying between them. The CDR3 DNA is TGTGCCACCAGCTCGGAAGCGGACAATGAGCAGTTCTTC. It is translated as CATSSEADNEQFF.

The chain is built from TRBV5-4 and TRBJ2-7, with D possibly matching TRBD2 (6 bases). Trimming stripped 0 bases from V and 6 bases from J, with 10 bases between. This CDR3 spans 13 amino acids. CDR1 and CDR2 from the germline V gene are SGHNT and YYREEE (reference sequence). CDR3 DNA: TGTGCCAGCAGCTTGGTAGGGGAGGCCGAGCAGTACTTC. It yields the protein CASSLVGEAEQYF.

J is TRBJ1-1 and V is TRBV5-1; D is ambiguous. The CDR3 runs 15 residues. Germline V gives CDR1 SGHRS, CDR2 YFSETQ. Trimming pared 4 bases from V and 0 bases from J, leaving 13 bases between. The DNA of the CDR3 is TGCGCCAGCAGCCCGGGGAACAGACTGAACACTGAAGCTTTCTTT. Protein product: CASSPGNRLNTEAFF.

This sequence joins TRBV5-1 and TRBJ1-2; no firm D call. This CDR3 is 13 amino acids long. The germline V gene encodes CDR1 SGHRS and CDR2 YFSETQ. The V and J ends lost 0 bases and 8 bases respectively, with 11 bases between them. CDR3 protein: CASSLGRDRGYTF. The CDR3 DNA follows: TGCGCCAGCAGCTTGGGGAGAGATCGAGGCTACACCTTC.

The V call is TRBV19, the J call TRBJ2-1; 8 bases map to TRBD2. CDR3 length equals 17 residues. With V trimmed by 4 bases and J by 4 bases, 12 bases remained unmatched. Germline lookup yields CDR1 LNHDA and CDR2 SQIVND (reference sequence). The CDR3 here is CASSKGRASGLYNEQFF. CDR3 DNA sequence: TGTGCCAGTAGTAAAGGCCGGGCTAGCGGGCTTTACAATGAGCAGTTCTTC.

The J gene is TRBJ1-5, the V gene TRBV5-1; D is possibly TRBD1 (5 bases). Germline V gives CDR1 SGHRS, CDR2 YFSETQ. V lost 9 bases and J lost 0, with 16 bases in between. CDR3 size: 15 residues. The CDR3 loop reads CAIRSQDYSNQPQHF. CDR3 in DNA: TGCGCCATACGTTCACAGGATTATAGCAATCAGCCCCAGCATTTT.